In its sample, the clone carrying this T cell receptor (beta chain) was seen a few times. Its target is not known. The source of the sample is a study of response to subunit inactivated influenza vaccine. Study-level results: There was a suggestion from the authors that each seasonal influenza vaccination recruits few new T cells.

The CDR3 sequence is 16 residues long. Germline-derived CDR1 and CDR2 are LNHNV and YYDKDF (reference sequence). V lost 5 bases to trimming and J lost 5 bases; unmatched junction nucleotides: 12. A single record per CDR3 protein comes from TCRdb applying MiXCR to the RT-PCR reads. Of about 650,000 distinct CDR3 sequences listed, around a sixth are singletons. The chain couples TRBV15 to TRBJ2-1, with 7 bases that match TRBD1. This sequence originates from a man aged 45-60 years who received an inactivated influenza vaccine. The sequenced sample was PBMCs from blood, obtained roughly 13 days after vaccination. The CDR3 DNA reads as TGTGCCACCAGCGTCCCAACCGGGACAGCGAACAATGAGCAGTTCTTC. Residues: CATSVPTGTANNEQFF.